The T cell receptor beta chain described here comes from a study of blood T cells in healthy people across ages. Study context: T cells yielded about one barcoded beta molecule per two cells through template switching.

Sample-barcoded 5' priming and a J-beta primer mix drove a second PCR of about 6 to 12 cycles. TCRdb reanalysed the 5' RACE reads using MiXCR and keeps one entry per CDR3 protein. The repertoire holds approximately 810,000 distinct CDR3 sequences, with approximately 35% as singletons. Study-level points and caveats: As age increased, TCR beta diversity per million T cells fell in a roughly linear fashion.

Healthy Russian Caucasian donors spanned ages roughly 6 to 90 years. About this clonotype itself: Its antigen is currently unknown.

The sequence came from a man aged 18 to 30 in good health. The sample taken for sequencing was blood.

CDR3 residues: CSARAGANEQFF. In nucleotides, the CDR3 is TGCAGTGCTAGGGCGGGGGCCAATGAGCAGTTCTTC. The V and J genes are TRBV20-1 and TRBJ2-1; D possibly corresponds to TRBD2 (7 bases). The germline V gene encodes CDR1 DFQATT and CDR2 SNEGSKA (reference sequence). CDR3 length: 12 residues. Trimming pared 3 bases from V and 6 bases from J, leaving 9 bases between.